This TCR beta chain was sequenced in a study of blood T cells in healthy people across ages. Study overall: With template switching, about one barcoded beta molecule was captured per two T cells. The study's findings and limits: Aged donors had fewer naive CD4+ cells and lower diversity than long-lived donors.

Primers used in a second PCR of roughly 6 to 12 cycles were a sample-barcoded 5' primer and a J-beta primer mix. TCRdb used MiXCR to reprocess the 5' RACE reads, holding one entry per CDR3 protein. This repertoire shows some 1.1 million distinct CDR3 sequences, more than 30% found once; its top ten account for around 13%. The V and J ends lost 6 bases and 6 bases, in that order; junction bases with no gene match: 4. There are 13 residues in the CDR3. The germline V gene encodes CDR1 DFQATT and CDR2 SNEGSKA (reference sequence). Turning to this clonotype: Antigen specificity is unknown.

This clonotype was obtained from a man aged 18 to 35 in good health. The source material was blood. The chain links TRBV20-1 to TRBJ1-5; 11 bases map to TRBD1. The CDR3 loop is CSARGQGVQPQHF. The CDR3 bases are TGCAGTGCCAGGGGACAGGGGGTTCAGCCCCAGCATTTT.